This T cell receptor beta chain was obtained from a study of shared clonotypes between healthy human individuals (dated by TCRdb to the early 2020s). The study in broad terms: A couple of women and three men aged 18 to 49 years were included in the cohort. For each donor, three plates each were used for CD4 naive and CD4 memory, two plates were used for CD8 naive, and one plate was used for CD8 memory. To estimate repertoire size and how much clonotypes are shared between individuals, the study performed deep sequencing of blood TCR repertoires from a handful of healthy adults. Between about 0.85 and 10 billion PBMCs per donor were obtained by leukapheresis. To increase sequencing depth and limit assay-specific biases, different laboratories used diverse techniques to prepare libraries and sequence TCR repertoires. Study-wide findings and limitations: Rarefaction of sorted-subset datasets indicated incomplete sequencing despite the large sequencing depth. Higher generation probabilities were observed for clonotypes shared by all four sorted-subset donors than for non-shared clonotypes. Sampling was limited to blood, and TCR repertoires in tissue likely differ from TCR repertoires in blood. Sharing across a few donors was observed for around 5% of naive CD4, over 3% of naive CD8, over 2% of memory CD4, and around 0.4% of memory CD8 clonotypes. Because the study included only a small number of donors, the genetic and exposure-history diversity represented was limited. Naive subsets generally had larger estimated clonotype richness than memory subsets. Pairwise subsampling indicated that sequencing depth was expected to affect the degree of clonotype sharing among donors.

The donors were healthy, HIV-negative adults with no recently reported acute infections or vaccinations. Every donor was a Caucasian adult residing in Nashville, Tennessee, USA. CD4+ T cells were enriched by magnetic negative selection; naive cells were then positively selected on CD45RA, and the negative fraction formed the memory subset. After blood collection by leukapheresis, PBMCs were isolated using Ficoll-Histopaque density gradient centrifugation and then cryopreserved in the vapor phase of liquid nitrogen. Analytical flow cytometry was used to check the purity and quantity of every magnetically sorted T cell population. Genomic DNA was isolated from every sorted fraction and measured by UV absorbance on a Nanodrop 2000c. TCR CDR3 regions were amplified from genomic DNA by multiplex PCR using the deep immunoSEQ assay. Genomic DNA extracted from each cell subset was distributed evenly over all wells of several immunoSEQ 96-well plates, and each plate served as one replicate. For sorted subsets, each replicate PCR was loaded with about 200 ng genomic DNA, equivalent to about 30,000 T cell genomes. The purified libraries were quantified using a Qubit 3.0 fluorometer, sized with a Bioanalyzer 2100, and then quantified again using the KAPA Library Quantification kit. Every immunoSEQ 96-well plate was sequenced on a separate single-read 150-cycle Illumina NextSeq 550 flow cell. On the study's bioinformatics: Because only junctional sequences without quality scores were contained in the immunoSEQ output, filtering matching that applied to full-length reads could not be performed. To assign V/J genes and CDR3, sequences were annotated against IMGT germline references using PyIR, a Python wrapper for IgBLAST v1.9. Reads with weak V/J assignments (E-value above 1e-6), missing CDR3, stop codons, out-of-frame junctions, or ambiguous translated residues were removed. V3J clonotypes were defined by identical inferred V gene, J gene, and CDR3 amino acid sequence. Percentage overlap between repertoires was calculated by dividing the number of shared unique clonotypes by the size of the smaller repertoire. RTK rarefaction, the Chao1 estimator, and Recon v2.1 estimates of unobserved clonotypes were used to assess repertoire richness. Generation probabilities for all TCRbeta clonotypes obtained by the gDNA method from four donors were computed using OLGA. TCRdb re-hosts the immuneACCESS table, in-frame sequences only. Its copies lack some clones; in the studies checked, an unresolved V gene accounts for under half of them, and the cause for the rest is not known. V and J calls and clone size are copied from that table; D and trimming were computed from the DNA. The sample profile shows millions of clones; around nine tenths of them were found once. The top ten clones comprise over 0.12% of the sample.

With respect to this clone: Its binding antigen is unknown. Base qualities are not at hand, and no much larger clone is one base apart.

Sequences were obtained from naive CD4+ T cells sorted from blood. Explained via the paper, the cell subset or site label denotes: CD45RA+ positively selected. This clonotype originated in a man between 18 and 35 years old in good health.

The nucleotide sequence is TGCGCCAGCAGCTTGGGGCAGGGGCGGAGAGACATTCAGTACTTC. The translation is CASSLGQGRRDIQYF. Rearrangement joined TRBV5-1 to TRBJ2-4; D gene: possibly TRBD1, on 6 matching bases. The CDR3, from cysteine to phenylalanine, totals 15 residues. Just the 45-base CDR3 DNA is kept, in frame starting at base 1. Reading the germline V gene gives CDR1 SGHRS and CDR2 YFSETQ. V gives up 0 bases and J gives up 8 bases, and the segment between their germline ends measures 15 bases.